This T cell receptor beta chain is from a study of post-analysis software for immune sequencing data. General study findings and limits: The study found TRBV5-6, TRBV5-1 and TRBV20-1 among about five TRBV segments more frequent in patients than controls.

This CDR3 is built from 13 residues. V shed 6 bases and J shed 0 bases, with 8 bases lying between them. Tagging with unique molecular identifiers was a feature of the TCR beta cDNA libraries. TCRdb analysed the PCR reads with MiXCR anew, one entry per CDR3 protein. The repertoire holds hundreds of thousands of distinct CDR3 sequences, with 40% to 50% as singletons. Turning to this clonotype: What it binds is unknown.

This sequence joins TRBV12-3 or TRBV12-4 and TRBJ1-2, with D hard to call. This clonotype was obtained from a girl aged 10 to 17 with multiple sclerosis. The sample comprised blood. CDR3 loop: CASSQTPNYGYTF. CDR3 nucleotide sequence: TGTGCCAGCAGCCAGACCCCTAACTATGGCTACACCTTC.